The T cell receptor (beta chain) under discussion was sequenced for a study of T cell responses to AZD1222 COVID-19 vaccine. From germline, CDR1 is MDHEN and CDR2 SYDVKM. CDR3 length: 19 amino acids. V shed 6 bases, J shed 0 bases, and the junction held 16 bases outside the gene matches. The method was immunoSEQ multiplex PCR; TCRdb's version includes in-frame clones alone and lacks a portion of them. The data show about 140,000 clones, with 85% to 95% seen just once and about 3.7% held by the top ten. The rearrangement joins TRBV28 to TRBJ2-4; TRBD1 aligns across 8 bases. The receptor comes from an adult who received the AZD1222 COVID-19 vaccine. Sequences were derived from peripheral blood, sampled 28 days after the second AZD1222 dose. CDR3 DNA sequence: TGTGCCAGCAGCAGCCCAGGGACAGGTACTCCTCTAGCCAAAAACATTCAGTACTTC. This gives the protein CASSSPGTGTPLAKNIQYF. Together with reference TRBV28 and TRBJ2-4, the CDR3 gives the full variable domain: DVKVTQSSRYLVKRTGEKVFLECVQDMDHENMFWYRQDPGLGLRLIYFSYDVKMKEKGDIPEGYSVSREKKERFSLILESASTNQTSMYLCASSSPGTGTPLAKNIQYFGAGTRLSVL.